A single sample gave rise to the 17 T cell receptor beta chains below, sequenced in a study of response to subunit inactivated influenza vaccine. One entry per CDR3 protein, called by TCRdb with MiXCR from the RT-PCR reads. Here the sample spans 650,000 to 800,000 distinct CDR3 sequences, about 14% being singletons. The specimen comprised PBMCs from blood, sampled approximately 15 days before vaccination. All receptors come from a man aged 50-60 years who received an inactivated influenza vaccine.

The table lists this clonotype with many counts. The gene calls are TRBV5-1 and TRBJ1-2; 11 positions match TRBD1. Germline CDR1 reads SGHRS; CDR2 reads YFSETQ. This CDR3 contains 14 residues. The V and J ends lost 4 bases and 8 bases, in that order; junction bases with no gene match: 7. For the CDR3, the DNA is TGCGCCAGCAGCACAGGACAGGGGGCACGGGGCTACACCTTC. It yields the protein CASSTGQGARGYTF.

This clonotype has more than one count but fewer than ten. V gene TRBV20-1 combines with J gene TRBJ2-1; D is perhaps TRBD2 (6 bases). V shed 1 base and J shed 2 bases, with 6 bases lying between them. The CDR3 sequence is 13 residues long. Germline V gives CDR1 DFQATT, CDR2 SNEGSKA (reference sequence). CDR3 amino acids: CSARGGTYNEQFF. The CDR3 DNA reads TGCAGTGCTAGAGGCGGGACCTACAATGAGCAGTTCTTC.

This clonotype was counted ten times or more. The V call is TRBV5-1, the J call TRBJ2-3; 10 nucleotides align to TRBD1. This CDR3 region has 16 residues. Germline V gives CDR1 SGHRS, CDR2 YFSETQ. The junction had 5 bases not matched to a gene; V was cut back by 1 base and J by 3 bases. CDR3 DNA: TGCGCCAGCAGCTTGCAGACAGGGGGCATGACAGATACGCAGTATTTT. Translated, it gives CASSLQTGGMTDTQYF.

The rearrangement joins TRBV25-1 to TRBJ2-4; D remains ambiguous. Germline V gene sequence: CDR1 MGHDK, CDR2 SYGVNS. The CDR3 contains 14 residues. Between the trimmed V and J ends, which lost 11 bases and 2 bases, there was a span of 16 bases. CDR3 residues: CAAARRVTKNIQYF. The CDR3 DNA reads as TGTGCCGCTGCCCGTCGGGTGACCAAAAACATTCAGTACTTC.

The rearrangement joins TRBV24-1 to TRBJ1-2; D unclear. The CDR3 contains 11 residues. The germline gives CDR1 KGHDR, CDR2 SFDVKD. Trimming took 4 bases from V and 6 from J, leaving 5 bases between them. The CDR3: CATSDWDGYTF. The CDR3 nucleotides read TGTGCCACCAGTGACTGGGATGGCTACACCTTC.

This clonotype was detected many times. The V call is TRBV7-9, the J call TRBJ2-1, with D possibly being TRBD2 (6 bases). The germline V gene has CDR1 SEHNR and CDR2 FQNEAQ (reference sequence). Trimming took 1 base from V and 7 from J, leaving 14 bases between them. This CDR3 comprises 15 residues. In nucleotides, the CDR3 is TGTGCCAGCAGCTTAGAGGGTCCAGGGAGGAATGAGCAGTTCTTC. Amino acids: CASSLEGPGRNEQFF.

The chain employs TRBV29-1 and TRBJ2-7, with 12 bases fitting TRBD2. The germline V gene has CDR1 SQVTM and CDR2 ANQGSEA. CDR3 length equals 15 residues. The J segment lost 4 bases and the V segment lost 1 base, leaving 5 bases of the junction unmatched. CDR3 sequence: CSVEGLAGVPYEQYF. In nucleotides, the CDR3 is TGCAGCGTTGAAGGACTAGCGGGAGTCCCGTACGAGCAGTACTTC.

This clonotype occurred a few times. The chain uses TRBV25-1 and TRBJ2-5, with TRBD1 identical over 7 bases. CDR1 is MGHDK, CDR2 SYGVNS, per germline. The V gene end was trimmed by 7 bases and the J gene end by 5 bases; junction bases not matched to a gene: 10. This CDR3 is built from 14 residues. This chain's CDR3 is CASTYTGVGETQYF. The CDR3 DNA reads TGTGCCAGCACCTACACAGGGGTTGGCGAGACCCAGTACTTC.

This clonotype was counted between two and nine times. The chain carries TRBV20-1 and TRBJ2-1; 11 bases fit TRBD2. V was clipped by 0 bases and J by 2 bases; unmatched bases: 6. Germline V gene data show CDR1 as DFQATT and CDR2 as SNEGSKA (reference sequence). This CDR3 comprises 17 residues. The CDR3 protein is CSAREFSGGGPYNEQFF. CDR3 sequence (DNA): TGCAGTGCTAGAGAGTTTAGCGGGGGGGGACCCTACAATGAGCAGTTCTTC.

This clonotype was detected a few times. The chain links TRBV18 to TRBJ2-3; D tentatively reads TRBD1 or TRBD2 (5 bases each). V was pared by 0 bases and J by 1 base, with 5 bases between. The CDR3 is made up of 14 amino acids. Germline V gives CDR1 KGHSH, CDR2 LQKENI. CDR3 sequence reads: CASSPPGRTDTQYF. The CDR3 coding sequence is TGTGCCAGCTCACCACCGGGACGCACAGATACGCAGTATTTT.

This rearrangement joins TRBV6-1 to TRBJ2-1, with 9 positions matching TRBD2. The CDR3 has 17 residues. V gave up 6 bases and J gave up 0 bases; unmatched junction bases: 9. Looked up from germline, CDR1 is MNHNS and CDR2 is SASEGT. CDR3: CASRLSGRIGSYNEQFF. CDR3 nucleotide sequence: TGTGCCAGCAGGCTCAGCGGGAGGATTGGCTCCTACAATGAGCAGTTCTTC.

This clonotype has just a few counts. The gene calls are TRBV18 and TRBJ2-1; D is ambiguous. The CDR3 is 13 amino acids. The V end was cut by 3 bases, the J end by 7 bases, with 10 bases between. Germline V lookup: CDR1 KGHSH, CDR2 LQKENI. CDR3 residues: CASSPGSQNEQFF. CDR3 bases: TGTGCCAGCTCACCGGGATCTCAGAATGAGCAGTTCTTC.

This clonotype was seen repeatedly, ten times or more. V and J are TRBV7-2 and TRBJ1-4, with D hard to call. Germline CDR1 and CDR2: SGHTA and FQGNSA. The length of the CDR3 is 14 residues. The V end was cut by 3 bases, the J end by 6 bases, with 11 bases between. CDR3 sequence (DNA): TGTGCCAGCAGCTTGACACAGTGGGATGAAAAACTGTTTTTT. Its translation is CASSLTQWDEKLFF.

The CDR3: CASSLMLSGANVLTF. Here the CDR3 DNA reads TGCGCCAGCAGCTTGATGCTCTCTGGGGCCAACGTCCTGACTTTC. This chain links TRBV5-1 with TRBJ2-6; no definite D call. The length of the CDR3 is 15 residues. Germline V CDR1 and CDR2: SGHRS, YFSETQ. The V end was cut by 1 base, the J end by 0 bases, with 5 bases between. Variable domain in full (rest from reference TRBV5-1 and TRBJ2-6): KAGVTQTPRYLIKTRGQQVTLSCSPISGHRSVSWYQQTPGQGLQFLFEYFSETQRNKGNFPGRFSGRQFSNSRSEMNVSTLELGDSALYLCASSLMLSGANVLTFGAGSRLTVL.

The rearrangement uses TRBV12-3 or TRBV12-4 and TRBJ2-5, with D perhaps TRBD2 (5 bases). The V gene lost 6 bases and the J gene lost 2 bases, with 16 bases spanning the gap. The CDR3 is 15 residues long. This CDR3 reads CASSRVVRAQETQYF. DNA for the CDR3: TGTGCCAGCAGCCGCGTAGTGCGGGCGCAAGAGACCCAGTACTTC.

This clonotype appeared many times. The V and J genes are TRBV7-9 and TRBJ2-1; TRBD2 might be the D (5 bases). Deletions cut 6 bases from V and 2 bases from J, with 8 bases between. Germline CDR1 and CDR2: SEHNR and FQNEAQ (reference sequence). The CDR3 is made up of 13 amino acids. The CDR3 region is CASRTGTYNEQFF. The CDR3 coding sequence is TGTGCCAGCAGAACGGGGACCTACAATGAGCAGTTCTTC. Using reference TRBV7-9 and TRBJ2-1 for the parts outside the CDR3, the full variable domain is DTGVSQNPRHKITKRGQNVTFRCDPISEHNRLYWYRQTLGQGPEFLTYFQNEAQLEKSRLLSDRFSAERPKGSFSTLEIQRTEQGDSAMYLCASRTGTYNEQFFGPGTRLTVL.

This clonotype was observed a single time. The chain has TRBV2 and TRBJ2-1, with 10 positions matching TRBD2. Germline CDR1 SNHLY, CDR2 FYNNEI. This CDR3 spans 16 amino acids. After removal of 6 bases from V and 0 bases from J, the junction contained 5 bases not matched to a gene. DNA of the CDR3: TGTGCCAGCAGCCCGACTAGCGGGCCCTCCTACAATGAGCAGTTCTTC. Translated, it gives CASSPTSGPSYNEQFF.